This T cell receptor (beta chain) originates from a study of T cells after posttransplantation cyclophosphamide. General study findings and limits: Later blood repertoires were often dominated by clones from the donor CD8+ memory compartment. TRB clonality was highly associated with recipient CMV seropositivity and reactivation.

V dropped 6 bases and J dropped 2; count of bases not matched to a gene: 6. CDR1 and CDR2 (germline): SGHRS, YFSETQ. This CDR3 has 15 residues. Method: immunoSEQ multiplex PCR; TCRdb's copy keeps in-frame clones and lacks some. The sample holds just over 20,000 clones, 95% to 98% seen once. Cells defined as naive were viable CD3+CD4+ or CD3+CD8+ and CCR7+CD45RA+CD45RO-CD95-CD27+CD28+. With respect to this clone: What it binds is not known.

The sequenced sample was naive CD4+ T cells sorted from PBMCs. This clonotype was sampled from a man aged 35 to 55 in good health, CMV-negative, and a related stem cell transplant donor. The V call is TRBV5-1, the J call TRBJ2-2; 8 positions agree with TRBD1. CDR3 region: CASTPGQVNTGELFF. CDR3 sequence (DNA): TGCGCCAGCACCCCGGGACAGGTCAACACCGGGGAGCTGTTTTTT.